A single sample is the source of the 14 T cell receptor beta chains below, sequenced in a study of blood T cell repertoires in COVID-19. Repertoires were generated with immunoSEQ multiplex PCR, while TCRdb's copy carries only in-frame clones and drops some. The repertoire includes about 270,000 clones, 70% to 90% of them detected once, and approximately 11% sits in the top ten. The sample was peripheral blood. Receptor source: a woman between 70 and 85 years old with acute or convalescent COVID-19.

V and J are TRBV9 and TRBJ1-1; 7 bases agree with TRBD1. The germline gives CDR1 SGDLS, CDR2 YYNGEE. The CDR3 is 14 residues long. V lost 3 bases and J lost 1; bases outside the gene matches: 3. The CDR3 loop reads CASSAGTANTEAFF. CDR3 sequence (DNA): TGTGCCAGCAGCGCCGGGACAGCGAACACTGAAGCTTTCTTT.

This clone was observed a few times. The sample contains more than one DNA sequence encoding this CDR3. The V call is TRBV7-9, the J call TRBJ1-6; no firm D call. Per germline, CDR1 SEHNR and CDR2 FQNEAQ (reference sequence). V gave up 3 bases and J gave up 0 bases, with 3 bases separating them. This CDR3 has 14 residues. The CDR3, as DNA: TGTGCCAGCAGCTTGAGCTCCTATAATTCACCCCTCCACTTT. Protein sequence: CASSLSSYNSPLHF.

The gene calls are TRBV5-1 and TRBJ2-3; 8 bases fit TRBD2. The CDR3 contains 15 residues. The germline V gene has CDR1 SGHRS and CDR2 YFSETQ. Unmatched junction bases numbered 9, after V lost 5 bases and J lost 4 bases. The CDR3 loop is CASRSGLAEADTQYF. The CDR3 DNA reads TGCGCCAGCAGAAGCGGACTAGCCGAGGCAGATACGCAGTATTTT. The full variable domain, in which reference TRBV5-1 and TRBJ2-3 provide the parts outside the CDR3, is KAGVTQTPRYLIKTRGQQVTLSCSPISGHRSVSWYQQTPGQGLQFLFEYFSETQRNKGNFPGRFSGRQFSNSRSEMNVSTLELGDSALYLCASRSGLAEADTQYFGPGTRLTVL.

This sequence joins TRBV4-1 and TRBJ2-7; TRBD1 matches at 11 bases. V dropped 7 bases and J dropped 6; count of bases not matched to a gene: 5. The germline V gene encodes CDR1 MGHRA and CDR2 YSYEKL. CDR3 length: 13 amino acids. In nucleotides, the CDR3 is TGCGCCAGCAAGGGGACAGGGGGAATCGAGCAGTACTTC. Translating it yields CASKGTGGIEQYF.

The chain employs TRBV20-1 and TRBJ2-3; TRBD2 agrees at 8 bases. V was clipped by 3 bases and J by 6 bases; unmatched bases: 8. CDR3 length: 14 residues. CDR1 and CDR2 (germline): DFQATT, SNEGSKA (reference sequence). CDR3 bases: TGCAGTGCTAGTACCCGGGGGGGCCAGGATACGCAGTATTTT. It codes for CSASTRGGQDTQYF.

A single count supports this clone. This chain's CDR3 is CASSPQGPAAGTQYF. In nucleotides, the CDR3 is TGTGCCAGCTCACCACAAGGACCTGCCGCGGGAACCCAGTACTTC. V and J are TRBV18 and TRBJ2-5; tentatively, D is TRBD2 (6 bases). CDR1 is KGHSH, CDR2 LQKENI, per germline. Trimming removed 1 base from V and 8 bases from J, with 17 bases in between. The CDR3 sequence is 15 residues long.

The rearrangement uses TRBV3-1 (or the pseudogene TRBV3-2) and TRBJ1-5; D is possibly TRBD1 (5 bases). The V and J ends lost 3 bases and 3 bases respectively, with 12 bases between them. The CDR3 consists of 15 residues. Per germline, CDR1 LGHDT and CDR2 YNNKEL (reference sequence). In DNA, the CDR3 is TGTGCCAGCAGCCAGGCGGGACCGCTCAATCAGCCCCAGCATTTT. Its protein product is CASSQAGPLNQPQHF.

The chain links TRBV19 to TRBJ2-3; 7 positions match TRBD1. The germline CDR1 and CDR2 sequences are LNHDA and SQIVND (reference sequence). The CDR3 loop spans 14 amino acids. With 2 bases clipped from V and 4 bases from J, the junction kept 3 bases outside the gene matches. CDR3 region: CASSIRQGADTQYF. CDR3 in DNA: TGTGCCAGTAGTATAAGACAGGGCGCAGATACGCAGTATTTT.

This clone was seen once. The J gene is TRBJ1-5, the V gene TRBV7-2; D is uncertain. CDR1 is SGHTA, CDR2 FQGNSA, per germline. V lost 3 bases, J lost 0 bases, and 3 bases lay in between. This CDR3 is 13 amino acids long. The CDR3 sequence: CASSFYSNQPQHF. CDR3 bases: TGTGCCAGCAGCTTTTATAGCAATCAGCCCCAGCATTTT.

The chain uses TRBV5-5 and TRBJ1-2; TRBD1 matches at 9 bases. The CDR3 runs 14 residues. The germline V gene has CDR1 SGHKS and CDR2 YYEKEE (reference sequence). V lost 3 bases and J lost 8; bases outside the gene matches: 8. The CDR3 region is CASSSGTGLSGYTF. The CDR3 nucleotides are TGTGCCAGCAGCTCCGGGACAGGGTTAAGCGGCTACACCTTC.

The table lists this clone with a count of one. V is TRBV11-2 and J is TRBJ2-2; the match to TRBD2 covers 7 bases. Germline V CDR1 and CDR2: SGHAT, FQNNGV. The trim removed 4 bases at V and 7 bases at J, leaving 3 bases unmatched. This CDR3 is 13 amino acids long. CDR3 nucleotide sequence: TGTGCCAGCAGCTCGGGGGGAATCGGGGAGCTGTTTTTT. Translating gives CASSSGGIGELFF.

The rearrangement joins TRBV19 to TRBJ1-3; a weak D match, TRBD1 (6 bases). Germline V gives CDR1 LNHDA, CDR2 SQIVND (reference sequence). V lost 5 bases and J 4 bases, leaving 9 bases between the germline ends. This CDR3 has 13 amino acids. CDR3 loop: CASSLGAGNTIYF. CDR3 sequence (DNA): TGTGCCAGTAGTTTGGGGGCCGGAAACACCATATATTTT.

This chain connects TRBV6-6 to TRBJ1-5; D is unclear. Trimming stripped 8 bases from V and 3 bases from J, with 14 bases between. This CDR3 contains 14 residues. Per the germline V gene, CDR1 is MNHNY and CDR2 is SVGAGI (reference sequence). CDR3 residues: CASRYGEINQPQHF. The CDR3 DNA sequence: TGTGCCAGCCGGTACGGGGAGATCAATCAGCCCCAGCATTTT.

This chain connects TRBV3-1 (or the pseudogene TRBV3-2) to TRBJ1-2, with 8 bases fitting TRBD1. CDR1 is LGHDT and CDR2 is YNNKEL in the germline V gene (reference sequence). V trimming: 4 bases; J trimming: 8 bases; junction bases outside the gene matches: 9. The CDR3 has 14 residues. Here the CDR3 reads CASSLRTGTGGYTF. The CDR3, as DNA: TGTGCCAGCAGCCTCAGGACAGGGACGGGCGGCTACACCTTC.